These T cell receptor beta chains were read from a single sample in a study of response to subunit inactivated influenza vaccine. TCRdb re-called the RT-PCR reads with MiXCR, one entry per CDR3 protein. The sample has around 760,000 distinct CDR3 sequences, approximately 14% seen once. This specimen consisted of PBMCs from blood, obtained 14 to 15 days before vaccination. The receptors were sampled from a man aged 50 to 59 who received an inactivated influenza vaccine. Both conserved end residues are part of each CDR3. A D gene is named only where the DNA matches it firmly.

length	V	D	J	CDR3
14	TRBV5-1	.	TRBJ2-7	CASSRAAGSYEQYF
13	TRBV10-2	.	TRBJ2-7	CASSEEGSAAQYF
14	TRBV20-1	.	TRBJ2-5	CSASPQSYQETQYF
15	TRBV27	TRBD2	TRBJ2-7	CASSSSTSGSYEQYF
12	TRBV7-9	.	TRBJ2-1	CASSLDGTQQFF
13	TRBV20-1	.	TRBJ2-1	CSARDLAWGEQFF
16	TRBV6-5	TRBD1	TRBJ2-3	CASSYPGQGQSATQYF
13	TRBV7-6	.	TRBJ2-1	CASSPEIAREQFF
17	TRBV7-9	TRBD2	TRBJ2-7	CASSLGLAGESSYEQYF
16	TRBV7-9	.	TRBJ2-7	CASSDHGGPSSYEQYF
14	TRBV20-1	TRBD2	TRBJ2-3	CSAGAAGSTDTQYF
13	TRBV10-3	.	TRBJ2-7	CAISDRATYEQYF
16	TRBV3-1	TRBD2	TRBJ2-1	CASSPLAGGTYNEQFF
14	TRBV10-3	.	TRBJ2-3	CAITDPHTADTQYF
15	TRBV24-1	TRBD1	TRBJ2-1	CATSDGDRAYNEQFF
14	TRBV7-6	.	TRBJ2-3	CASSPMAAIEEQYF
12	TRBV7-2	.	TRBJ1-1	CASSLGAGEAFF
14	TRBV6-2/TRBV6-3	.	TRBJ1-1	CASSPSGGGTEAFF
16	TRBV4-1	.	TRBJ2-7	CASSQGFRTSSYEQYF
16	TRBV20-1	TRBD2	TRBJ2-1	CSARESSGGSYNEQFF
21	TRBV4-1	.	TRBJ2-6	CASTPTGVHPFVFSGANVLTF
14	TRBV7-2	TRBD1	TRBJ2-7	CASSLGGGNIEQYF
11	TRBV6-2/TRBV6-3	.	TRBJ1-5	CASADSTAQHF
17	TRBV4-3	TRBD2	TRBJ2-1	CASSQGTSGRVFNEQFF
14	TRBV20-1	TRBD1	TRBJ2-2	CSASDRIGTGELFF
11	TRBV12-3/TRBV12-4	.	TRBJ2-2	CASSPGTGGFF
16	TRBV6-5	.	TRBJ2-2	CASSYRSRGWTGELFF
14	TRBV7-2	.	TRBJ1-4	CASSNDGRTEKLFF
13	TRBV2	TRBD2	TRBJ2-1	CASTYGLAGRQFF
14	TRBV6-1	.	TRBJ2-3	CASSISGRPDTQYF
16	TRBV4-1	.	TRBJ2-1	CASSQEGGRGINEQFF
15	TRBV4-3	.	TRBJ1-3	CASSLNLGYGNTIYF
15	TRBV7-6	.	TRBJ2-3	CASSLEGHGTDTQYF
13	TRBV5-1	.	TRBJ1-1	CASSLTQNTEAFF
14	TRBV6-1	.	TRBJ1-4	CASSESWINEKLFF
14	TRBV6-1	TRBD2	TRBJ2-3	CASTPSGDTDTQYF
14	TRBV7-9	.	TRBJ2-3	CASRSRLVTDTQYF
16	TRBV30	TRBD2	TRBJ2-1	CAWANSREVFQNEQFF
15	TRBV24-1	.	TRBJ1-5	CATSDSGQPYQPQHF
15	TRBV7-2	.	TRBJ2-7	CASSAGTGYSYEQYF
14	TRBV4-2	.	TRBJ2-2	CASSQHTNTGELFF